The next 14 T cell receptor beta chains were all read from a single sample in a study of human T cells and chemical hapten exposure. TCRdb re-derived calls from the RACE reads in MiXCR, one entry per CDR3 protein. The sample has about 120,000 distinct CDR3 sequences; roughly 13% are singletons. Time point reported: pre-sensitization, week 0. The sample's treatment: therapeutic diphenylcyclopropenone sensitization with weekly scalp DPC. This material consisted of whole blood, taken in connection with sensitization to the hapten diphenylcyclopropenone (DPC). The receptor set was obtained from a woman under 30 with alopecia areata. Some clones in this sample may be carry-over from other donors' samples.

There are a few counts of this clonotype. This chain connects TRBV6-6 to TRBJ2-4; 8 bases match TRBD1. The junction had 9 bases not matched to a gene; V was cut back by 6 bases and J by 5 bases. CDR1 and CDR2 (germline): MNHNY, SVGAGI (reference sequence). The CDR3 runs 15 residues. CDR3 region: CASRRTGNPENIQYF. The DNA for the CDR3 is TGTGCCAGCAGACGGACAGGGAATCCCGAAAACATTCAGTACTTC.

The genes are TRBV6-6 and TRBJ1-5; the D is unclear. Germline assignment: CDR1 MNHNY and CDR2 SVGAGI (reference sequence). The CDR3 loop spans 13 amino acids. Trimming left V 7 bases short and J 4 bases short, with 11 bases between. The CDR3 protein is CASTYGGNQPQHF. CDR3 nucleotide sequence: TGTGCCAGCACCTACGGCGGTAATCAGCCCCAGCATTTT.

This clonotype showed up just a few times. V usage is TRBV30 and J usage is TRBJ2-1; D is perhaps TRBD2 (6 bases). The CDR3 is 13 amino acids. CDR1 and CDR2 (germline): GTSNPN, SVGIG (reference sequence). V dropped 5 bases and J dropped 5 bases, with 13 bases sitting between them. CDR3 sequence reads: CAWGGWQHNEQFF. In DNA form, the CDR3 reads TGTGCCTGGGGGGGGTGGCAGCACAATGAGCAGTTCTTC.

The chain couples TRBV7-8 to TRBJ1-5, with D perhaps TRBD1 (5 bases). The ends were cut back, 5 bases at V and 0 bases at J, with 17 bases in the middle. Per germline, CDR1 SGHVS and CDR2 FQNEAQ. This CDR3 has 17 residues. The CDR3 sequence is CASSRFRGVNSNQPQHF. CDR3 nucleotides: TGTGCCAGCAGCCGTTTCCGGGGGGTTAATAGCAATCAGCCCCAGCATTTT. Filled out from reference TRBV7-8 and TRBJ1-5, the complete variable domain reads GAGVSQSPRYKVAKRGQDVALRCDPISGHVSLFWYQQALGQGPEFLTYFQNEAQLDKSGLPSDRFFAERPEGSVSTLKIQRTQQEDSAVYLCASSRFRGVNSNQPQHFGDGTRLSIL.

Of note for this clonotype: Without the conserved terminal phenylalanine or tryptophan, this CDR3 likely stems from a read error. CDR3 coding DNA: TGTGCCAGCAGTTACAGGACCATCCCGAACACCGGGGAGCTGTTTTCT. It codes for CASSYRTIPNTGELFS. The chain combines TRBV27 with TRBJ2-2; D possibly corresponds to TRBD1 (5 bases). The V end was cut by 4 bases, the J end by 0 bases, with 12 bases between. In germline, CDR1 is MNHEY, CDR2 SMNVEV (reference sequence). CDR3 length: 16 amino acids.

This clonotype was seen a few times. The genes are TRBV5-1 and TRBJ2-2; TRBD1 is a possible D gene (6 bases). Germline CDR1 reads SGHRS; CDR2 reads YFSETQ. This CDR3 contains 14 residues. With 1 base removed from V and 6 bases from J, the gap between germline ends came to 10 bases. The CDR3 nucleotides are TGCGCCAGCAGCTTGACTGCAGGGGCCGGGGAGCTGTTTTTT. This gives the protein CASSLTAGAGELFF.

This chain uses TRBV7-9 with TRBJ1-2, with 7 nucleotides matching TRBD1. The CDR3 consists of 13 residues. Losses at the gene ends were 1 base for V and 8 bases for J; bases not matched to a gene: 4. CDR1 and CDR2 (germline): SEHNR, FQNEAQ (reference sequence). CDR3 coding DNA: TGTGCCAGCAGCTTAGGGCACAGGGGCGGCTACACCTTC. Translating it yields CASSLGHRGGYTF.

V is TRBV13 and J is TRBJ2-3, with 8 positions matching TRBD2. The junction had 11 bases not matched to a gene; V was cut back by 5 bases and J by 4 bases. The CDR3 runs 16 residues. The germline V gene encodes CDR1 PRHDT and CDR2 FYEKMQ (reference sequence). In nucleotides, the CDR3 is TGTGCCAGCAGCGAGGGAGGACTAGCTGGCGCAGATACGCAGTATTTT. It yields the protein CASSEGGLAGADTQYF.

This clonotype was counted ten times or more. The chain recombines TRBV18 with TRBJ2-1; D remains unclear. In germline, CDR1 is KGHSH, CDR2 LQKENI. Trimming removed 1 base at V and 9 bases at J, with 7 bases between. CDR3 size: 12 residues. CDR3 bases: TGTGCCAGCTCACCACGAGAATCTGAGCAGTTCTTC. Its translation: CASSPRESEQFF.

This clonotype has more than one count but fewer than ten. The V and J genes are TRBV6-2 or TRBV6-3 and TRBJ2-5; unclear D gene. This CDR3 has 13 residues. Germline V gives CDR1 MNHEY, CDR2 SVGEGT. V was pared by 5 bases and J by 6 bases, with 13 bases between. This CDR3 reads CASSPSFGQTQYF. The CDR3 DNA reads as TGTGCCAGCAGTCCCTCTTTTGGACAGACCCAGTACTTC.

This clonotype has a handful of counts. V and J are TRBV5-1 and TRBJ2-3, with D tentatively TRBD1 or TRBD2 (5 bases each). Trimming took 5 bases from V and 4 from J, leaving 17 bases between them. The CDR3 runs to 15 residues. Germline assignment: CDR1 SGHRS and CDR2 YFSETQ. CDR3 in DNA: TGCGCCAGCAGAGGGTGGGCCTCGGGACCAGATACGCAGTATTTT. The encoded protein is CASRGWASGPDTQYF. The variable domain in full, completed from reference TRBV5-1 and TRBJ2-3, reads KAGVTQTPRYLIKTRGQQVTLSCSPISGHRSVSWYQQTPGQGLQFLFEYFSETQRNKGNFPGRFSGRQFSNSRSEMNVSTLELGDSALYLCASRGWASGPDTQYFGPGTRLTVL.

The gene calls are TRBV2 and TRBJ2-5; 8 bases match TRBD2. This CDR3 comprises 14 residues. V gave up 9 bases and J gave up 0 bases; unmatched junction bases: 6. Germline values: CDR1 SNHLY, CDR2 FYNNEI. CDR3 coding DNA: TGTGCCAGTCAGCGGGGGACTAACCAAGAGACCCAGTACTTC. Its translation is CASQRGTNQETQYF.

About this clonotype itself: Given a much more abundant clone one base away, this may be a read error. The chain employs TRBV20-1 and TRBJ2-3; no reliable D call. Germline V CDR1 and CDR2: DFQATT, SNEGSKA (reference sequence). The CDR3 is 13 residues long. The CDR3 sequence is CSARDFSTDTQYF. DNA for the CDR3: TGCAGTGCCAGAGACTTTAGCACAGATACGCAGTATTTT.

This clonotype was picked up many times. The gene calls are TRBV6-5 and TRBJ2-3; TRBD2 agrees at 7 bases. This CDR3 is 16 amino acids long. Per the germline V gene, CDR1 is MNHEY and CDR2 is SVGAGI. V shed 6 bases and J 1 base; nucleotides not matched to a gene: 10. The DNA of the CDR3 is TGTGCCAGCAGACGCCCGGGCGGGGGAGGCACAGATACGCAGTATTTT. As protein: CASRRPGGGGTDTQYF.